Listed here is a single TCR beta chain. As yet, its antigen is unknown. The data derive from a study of identical twins. J lost 5 bases, V lost 4 bases, and 7 bases had no gene match. Germline values: CDR1 SGHDN, CDR2 FVKESK. The CDR3 covers 16 residues. Study-level findings and limits: Beta out-of-frame twin sharing showed a weaker excess. Twin sharing of out-of-frame TCR alpha was underestimated by models in monozygotic pairs.

The authors used template switching to add a universal primer site and gave cDNA unique molecular identifiers. Each CDR3 protein is one row after TCRdb ran MiXCR on the 5' RACE reads. The repertoire holds approximately 700,000 distinct CDR3 sequences, with 5.5% to 6.5% as singletons. Sequencing used naive T cells sorted from blood. This TCR was sampled from a man aged 18 to 30 in good health. The rearrangement links TRBV14 to TRBJ2-2, with 10 positions matching TRBD2. The CDR3 coding sequence is TGTGCCAGCAGCCCACGGACTAGCGGACAGACCGGGGAGCTGTTTTTT. Amino acids: CASSPRTSGQTGELFF.